A selection of T cell receptor beta chains follows, all from one sample in a study of OX40 agonist ivuxolimab in advanced cancers. Some clones are missing from TCRdb's copy, which holds only in-frame ones; the method was immunoSEQ multiplex PCR. The table has around 110,000 clones, 93% seen once. The source material was CD4+ or CD8+ T cells sorted from blood, sampled in a trial of the OX40 agonist ivuxolimab. Receptors originate from an adult with an advanced solid tumor such as melanoma, head and neck, liver or kidney cancer. The CDR3 runs from the conserved cysteine through the conserved F or W. The D gene is left open where the match is weak. Size is omitted from some rows. Given values are once, few, many or a class for expanded clones.

D: TRBD1; J: TRBJ2-3; size: .; V: TRBV18; length: 17; CDR3: CASSPLWTGASTDTQYF; DNA: TGTGCCAGCTCACCACTGTGGACAGGAGCTAGCACAGATACGCAGTATTTT
D: TRBD1; J: TRBJ1-2; size: .; V: TRBV10-2; length: 15; CDR3: CASSGTGGAQYGYTF; DNA: TGCGCCAGCAGTGGGACAGGGGGCGCGCAATATGGCTACACCTTC
D: .; J: TRBJ1-1; size: .; V: TRBV10-2; length: 14; CDR3: CASSESRSGTEAFF; DNA: TGCGCCAGCAGTGAGTCCAGGTCAGGGACTGAAGCTTTCTTT
D: .; J: TRBJ1-1; size: .; V: TRBV20-1; length: 11; CDR3: CSGRQNTEAFF; DNA: TGCAGTGGACGGCAAAACACTGAAGCTTTCTTT
D: TRBD2; J: TRBJ2-1; size: once; V: TRBV5-1; length: 15; CDR3: CASSFSGNSYNEQFF; DNA: TGCGCCAGCAGCTTTAGCGGGAACTCCTACAATGAGCAGTTCTTC
D: .; J: TRBJ1-2; size: .; V: TRBV7-3; length: 15; CDR3: CASSPQGPGGGGYTF; DNA: TGTGCCAGCAGCCCGCAAGGTCCAGGAGGGGGAGGCTACACCTTC
D: .; J: TRBJ1-3; size: .; V: TRBV14; length: 16; CDR3: CASSQGSGGRLGTIYF; DNA: TGTGCCAGCAGCCAAGGTTCGGGGGGTAGGCTCGGCACCATATATTTT
D: .; J: TRBJ2-1; size: .; V: TRBV28; length: 14; CDR3: CASRNHSRPNEQFF; DNA: TGTGCCAGCAGGAATCATTCTCGGCCCAACGAGCAGTTCTTC
D: .; J: TRBJ2-1; size: .; V: TRBV2; length: 15; CDR3: CASSWTQSSYNEQFF; DNA: TGTGCCAGCAGTTGGACGCAGAGCTCCTACAATGAGCAGTTCTTC
D: .; J: TRBJ2-5; size: .; V: TRBV11-3; length: 12; CDR3: CASSFGGETQYF; DNA: TGTGCCAGCAGCTTTGGGGGGGAGACCCAGTACTTC
D: .; J: TRBJ2-3; size: .; V: TRBV7-2; length: 14; CDR3: CASSPTGALLGKYF; DNA: TGTGCCAGCAGCCCGACCGGGGCCCTCCTTGGGAAGTATTTT
D: .; J: TRBJ2-1; size: .; V: TRBV11-2; length: 17; CDR3: CASSLGGWTRAYNEQFF; DNA: TGTGCCAGCAGCTTAGGGGGCTGGACCAGGGCTTACAATGAGCAGTTCTTC
D: TRBD2; J: TRBJ2-1; size: .; V: TRBV5-1; length: 15; CDR3: CASSLEPGTNNEQFF; DNA: TGCGCCAGCAGCTTGGAACCGGGGACTAACAATGAGCAGTTCTTC
D: .; J: TRBJ2-3; size: .; V: TRBV7-2; length: 14; CDR3: CASSLASWTDTQYF; DNA: TGTGCCAGCAGCTTAGCGTCTTGGACAGATACGCAGTATTTT
D: .; J: TRBJ2-3; size: .; V: TRBV4-1; length: 18; CDR3: CASSQDLYLRTSTDTQYF; DNA: TGCGCCAGCAGCCAAGATCTCTATCTACGAACTAGCACAGATACGCAGTATTTT
D: .; J: TRBJ2-3; size: once; V: TRBV11-2; length: 14; CDR3: CASSSPRESHTQYF; DNA: TGTGCCAGCAGCTCCCCTCGGGAGTCACATACGCAGTATTTT
D: .; J: TRBJ2-1; size: .; V: TRBV27; length: 13; CDR3: CASSLPRAREQFF; DNA: TGTGCCAGCAGTCTCCCTCGGGCTAGAGAGCAGTTCTTC
D: TRBD1; J: TRBJ2-1; size: .; V: TRBV7-8; length: 19; CDR3: CASSYRQGRRLGIPNEQFF; DNA: TGTGCCAGCAGCTACCGACAGGGGCGACGACTAGGGATCCCCAATGAGCAGTTCTTC
D: TRBD1; J: TRBJ1-2; size: .; V: TRBV19; length: 14; CDR3: CASSITGQGMSYTF; DNA: TGTGCCAGTAGTATTACGGGACAGGGTATGAGCTACACCTTC
D: .; J: TRBJ1-6; size: .; V: TRBV6-5; length: 15; CDR3: CASSYSKSSGSPLHF; DNA: TGTGCCAGCAGTTACTCTAAGTCATCGGGTTCACCCCTCCACTTT
D: TRBD1; J: TRBJ1-6; size: .; V: TRBV9; length: 15; CDR3: CASSGTGGYNSPLHF; DNA: TGTGCCAGCAGCGGAACAGGGGGGTATAATTCACCCCTCCACTTT
D: .; J: TRBJ1-2; size: .; V: TRBV5-8; length: 16; CDR3: CASSLGGTLANYGYTF; DNA: TGTGCCAGCAGCTTGGGCGGGACACTCGCTAACTATGGCTACACCTTC
D: .; J: TRBJ2-4; size: .; V: TRBV19; length: 16; CDR3: CASSIDRSIAKNIQYF; DNA: TGTGCCAGTAGTATAGATCGGAGTATAGCCAAAAACATTCAGTACTTC
D: .; J: TRBJ1-5; size: .; V: TRBV18; length: 16; CDR3: CASSLIQTYSNQPQHF; DNA: TGTGCCAGCTCACTGATTCAGACGTATAGCAATCAGCCCCAGCATTTT
D: TRBD2; J: TRBJ2-1; size: .; V: TRBV19; length: 16; CDR3: CASTNGVGTRHNEQFF; DNA: TGTGCCAGTACCAATGGAGTGGGGACTAGACACAATGAGCAGTTCTTC
D: TRBD2; J: TRBJ2-3; size: .; V: TRBV4-1; length: 20; CDR3: CASSQEGRAGGPKTGDTQYF; DNA: TGCGCCAGCAGCCAAGAAGGACGAGCGGGAGGGCCCAAAACGGGGGATACGCAGTATTTT
D: .; J: TRBJ1-5; size: .; V: TRBV19; length: 15; CDR3: CASSTGGAGRQPQHF; DNA: TGTGCCAGTAGTACCGGGGGGGCAGGACGTCAGCCCCAGCATTTT
D: TRBD2; J: TRBJ2-1; size: once; V: TRBV7-8; length: 15; CDR3: CASSVSGTSANEQFF; DNA: TGTGCCAGCAGCGTCTCCGGGACTAGCGCAAATGAGCAGTTCTTC
D: TRBD2; J: TRBJ2-5; size: .; V: TRBV5-4; length: 14; CDR3: CASSFRGGGETQYF; DNA: TGTGCCAGCAGCTTCCGGGGGGGCGGGGAGACCCAGTACTTC
D: .; J: TRBJ1-1; size: .; V: TRBV7-2; length: 16; CDR3: CASSLAAWVGDTEAFF; DNA: TGTGCCAGCAGCTTAGCAGCTTGGGTAGGGGACACTGAAGCTTTCTTT
D: TRBD1; J: TRBJ2-7; size: .; V: TRBV6-1; length: 16; CDR3: CASSVGRSDRTYEQYF; DNA: TGTGCCAGCAGTGTGGGTAGATCGGACAGGACCTACGAGCAGTACTTC
D: TRBD1; J: TRBJ2-7; size: .; V: TRBV11-2; length: 16; CDR3: CASSLGQGASSYEQYF; DNA: TGTGCCAGCAGCTTGGGACAGGGGGCCTCCTCCTACGAGCAGTACTTC
D: .; J: TRBJ1-2; size: .; V: TRBV30; length: 13; CDR3: CAWLRDALDDYTF; DNA: TGTGCCTGGCTCCGGGACGCCCTGGATGACTACACCTTC
D: .; J: TRBJ1-1; size: .; V: TRBV7-2; length: 15; CDR3: CASSLAGYRATEAFF; DNA: TGTGCCAGCAGCTTAGCAGGTTACAGGGCCACTGAAGCTTTCTTT
D: TRBD1; J: TRBJ1-1; size: .; V: TRBV6-5; length: 16; CDR3: CASSYSAGTGKAEAFF; DNA: TGTGCCAGCAGTTACTCGGCCGGGACAGGGAAAGCTGAAGCTTTCTTT
D: .; J: TRBJ2-2; size: .; V: TRBV4-1; length: 15; CDR3: CASSHGTLNTGELFF; DNA: TGCGCCAGCAGCCATGGGACTTTGAACACCGGGGAGCTGTTTTTT
D: .; J: TRBJ1-2; size: .; V: TRBV18; length: 14; CDR3: CASSPARDGYGYTF; DNA: TGTGCCAGCTCACCAGCTCGGGACGGCTATGGCTACACCTTC
D: .; J: TRBJ2-1; size: .; V: TRBV10-3; length: 15; CDR3: CAISENTGLQNEQFF; DNA: TGTGCCATCAGTGAGAATACTGGACTACAGAATGAGCAGTTCTTC
D: TRBD2; J: TRBJ2-5; size: .; V: TRBV19; length: 14; CDR3: CASSPGGVQETQYF; DNA: TGTGCCAGTAGCCCCGGGGGGGTCCAAGAGACCCAGTACTTC
D: .; J: TRBJ1-4; size: .; V: TRBV2; length: 15; CDR3: CASNQQRLANEKLFF; DNA: TGTGCCAGCAACCAACAGAGGCTAGCTAATGAAAAACTGTTTTTT
D: TRBD1; J: TRBJ2-7; size: .; V: TRBV4-3; length: 16; CDR3: CASSQEVGTGTYEQYF; DNA: TGCGCCAGCAGCCAAGAGGTAGGGACAGGGACCTACGAGCAGTACTTC
D: .; J: TRBJ2-7; size: .; V: TRBV28; length: 14; CDR3: CASSFGRTPYEQYF; DNA: TGTGCCAGCAGTTTCGGCAGAACCCCCTACGAGCAGTACTTC
D: TRBD2; J: TRBJ2-3; size: .; V: TRBV27; length: 13; CDR3: CASSLAGGGTQYF; DNA: TGTGCCAGCAGTCTAGCGGGAGGGGGTACGCAGTATTTT
D: .; J: TRBJ2-7; size: .; V: TRBV7-9; length: 14; CDR3: CASSLVGGFYEQYF; DNA: TGTGCCAGCAGCTTAGTCGGGGGCTTCTACGAGCAGTACTTC
D: TRBD2; J: TRBJ2-5; size: .; V: TRBV10-3; length: 15; CDR3: CAISDSGRGWETQYF; DNA: TGTGCCATCAGTGATAGCGGGAGGGGATGGGAGACCCAGTACTTC
D: .; J: TRBJ2-5; size: .; V: TRBV7-7; length: 13; CDR3: CASSLTGKETQYF; DNA: TGTGCCAGCAGCTTAACAGGGAAAGAGACCCAGTACTTC
D: .; J: TRBJ2-5; size: .; V: TRBV6-5; length: 14; CDR3: CASSYSRNQETQYF; DNA: TGTGCCAGCAGTTACTCCCGTAATCAAGAGACCCAGTACTTC
D: .; J: TRBJ2-7; size: .; V: TRBV27; length: 13; CDR3: CASSLDYSYEQYF; DNA: TGTGCCAGCAGCCTGGACTACTCTTACGAGCAGTACTTC
D: TRBD2; J: TRBJ2-3; size: .; V: TRBV2; length: 14; CDR3: CASSLGLATDTQYF; DNA: TGTGCCAGCAGCCTCGGACTAGCTACAGATACGCAGTATTTT
D: .; J: TRBJ1-5; size: .; V: TRBV5-8; length: 13; CDR3: CASGHLSNQPQHF; DNA: TGTGCCAGCGGACACCTTAGCAATCAGCCCCAGCATTTT
D: TRBD1; J: TRBJ1-1; size: .; V: TRBV18; length: 12; CDR3: CASSPGQVGAFF; DNA: TGTGCCAGCTCACCGGGACAGGTAGGAGCTTTCTTT
D: .; J: TRBJ2-7; size: .; V: TRBV5-1; length: 14; CDR3: CASSSDNTGYEQYF; DNA: TGCGCCAGCAGCTCCGACAACACCGGATACGAGCAGTACTTC
D: .; J: TRBJ2-7; size: .; V: TRBV28; length: 13; CDR3: CASTRSGPYEQYF; DNA: TGTGCCAGCACCCGGTCCGGGCCCTACGAGCAGTACTTC
D: .; J: TRBJ1-6; size: .; V: TRBV28; length: 13; CDR3: CASSPDRNSPLHF; DNA: TGTGCCAGCAGCCCGGACAGAAATTCACCCCTCCACTTT
D: TRBD1; J: TRBJ2-7; size: .; V: TRBV7-9; length: 14; CDR3: CASSSGQGNYEQYF; DNA: TGTGCCAGCAGCTCGGGACAGGGGAACTACGAGCAGTACTTC
D: .; J: TRBJ2-2; size: .; V: TRBV7-2; length: 13; CDR3: CASSLGGAGELFF; DNA: TGTGCCAGCAGCCTAGGGGGAGCCGGGGAGCTGTTTTTT
D: .; J: TRBJ2-1; size: .; V: TRBV19; length: 14; CDR3: CASSIPGAYNEQFF; DNA: TGTGCCAGTAGTATCCCAGGGGCCTACAATGAGCAGTTCTTC
D: .; J: TRBJ2-1; size: once; V: TRBV4-1; length: 16; CDR3: CASSQDRGNSYNEQFF; DNA: TGCGCCAGCAGCCAAGATCGGGGTAACTCCTACAATGAGCAGTTCTTC
D: TRBD1; J: TRBJ2-7; size: .; V: TRBV5-4; length: 16; CDR3: CASSPAGTALSYEQYF; DNA: TGTGCCAGCAGCCCGGCCGGGACAGCCCTCTCCTACGAGCAGTACTTC